This entry lists 20 T cell receptor beta chains sequenced from one sample in a study of cytomegalovirus exposure and HLA in healthy donors. Use of 60 Vbeta and 13 Jbeta primers characterized the PCR. Profiled with immunoSEQ multiplex PCR; TCRdb holds only in-frame clones, not every one. The sample contains about 110,000 clones, more than 75% of which appear only once. The sample consisted of PBMCs. The receptor set was obtained from a man aged 35 to 55 in good health and CMV-seronegative.

J is TRBJ1-3 and V is TRBV29-1, with D perhaps TRBD1 (6 bases). CDR3 length: 14 amino acids. V was shortened by 2 bases and J by 0 bases, with 8 bases between the two germline ends. From germline, CDR1 is SQVTM and CDR2 ANQGSEA. DNA of the CDR3: TGCAGCGTTGAACAGGGGAACTCTGGAAACACCATATATTTT. Its protein product is CSVEQGNSGNTIYF.

The genes are TRBV29-1 and TRBJ2-1; 9 nucleotides match TRBD1. Trimming removed 7 bases from V and 7 bases from J; junction bases left unmatched: 11. Germline V gene sequence: CDR1 SQVTM, CDR2 ANQGSEA. The CDR3 totals 14 residues. The CDR3 DNA sequence: TGCAGCGCCTCTCAAAGACAGGGGGGAAATGAGCAGTTCTTC. This codes for CSASQRQGGNEQFF.

This rearrangement joins TRBV27 to TRBJ1-6; a weak D match, TRBD1 (6 bases). Germline V lookup: CDR1 MNHEY, CDR2 SMNVEV (reference sequence). The CDR3 consists of 13 residues. V was pared by 3 bases and J by 7 bases, with 7 bases between. CDR3 sequence (DNA): TGTGCCAGCAGTTTTAGGGGGAATTCACCCCTCCACTTT. Translated: CASSFRGNSPLHF.

The rearrangement links TRBV13 to TRBJ2-2; a weak D match, TRBD2 (6 bases). The CDR3 contains 14 residues. CDR1 is PRHDT, CDR2 FYEKMQ, per germline (reference sequence). V was trimmed by 1 base and J by 3 bases, leaving 6 bases between them. The CDR3 DNA is TGTGCCAGCAGCTTAGCGGGGGACACCGGGGAGCTGTTTTTT. As protein: CASSLAGDTGELFF.

In this sample, this clone turned up a few times. The chain carries TRBV6-4 and TRBJ2-1; D perhaps matches TRBD2 (7 bases). V dropped 6 bases and J dropped 2 bases, with 17 bases sitting between them. In germline, CDR1 is MRHNA, CDR2 SNTAGT. The CDR3 totals 16 residues. CDR3 in DNA: TGTGCCAGCAGCCTTAGGGGGGGGCCAGCCTACAATGAGCAGTTCTTC. It specifies CASSLRGGPAYNEQFF.

The DNA for the CDR3 is TGTGCCAGCAGTGGCATCTCCCTCGGGTCACCCCTCCACTTT. Translating it yields CASSGISLGSPLHF. The rearrangement links TRBV6-1 to TRBJ1-6, with D unresolved. This CDR3 has 14 residues. Per the germline V gene, CDR1 is MNHNS and CDR2 is SASEGT. Trimming removed 4 bases at V and 10 bases at J, with 14 bases between.

The chain is built from TRBV4-1 and TRBJ2-3; a possible D gene is TRBD1 (5 bases). V lost 0 bases and J 4 bases, leaving 14 bases between the germline ends. The CDR3 runs to 16 residues. CDR1 and CDR2 (germline): MGHRA, YSYEKL. The CDR3 loop is CASSQDKGFRADTQYF. DNA for the CDR3: TGCGCCAGCAGCCAAGATAAGGGTTTCAGGGCAGATACGCAGTATTTT.

The chain joins TRBV9 to TRBJ2-7; D unclear. In germline, CDR1 is SGDLS, CDR2 YYNGEE. The germline V and J ends were trimmed by 4 bases and 0 bases, with 11 bases remaining between them. CDR3 length: 14 residues. CDR3 bases: TGTGCCAGCAGCCCGAGACTGACCTCCTACGAGCAGTACTTC. This codes for CASSPRLTSYEQYF.

This rearrangement joins TRBV2 to TRBJ2-2, with D possibly being TRBD1 (7 bases). With 6 bases removed from V and 2 bases from J, the gap between germline ends came to 10 bases. Germline CDR1 is SNHLY and CDR2 is FYNNEI. CDR3 length equals 14 residues. CDR3 protein: CASRQGTNTGELFF. CDR3 nucleotide sequence: TGTGCCAGCAGACAGGGGACTAACACCGGGGAGCTGTTTTTT.

Only one count was recorded for this clone. J is TRBJ2-2 and V is TRBV12-5, with D possibly being TRBD1 (5 bases). Germline V gene lookup returns CDR1 LGHNT and CDR2 FRNRAP. This CDR3 comprises 19 residues. The germline V and J ends were trimmed by 4 bases and 1 base, with 22 bases remaining between them. CDR3 region: CASGSVTRLRAVNTGELFF. The CDR3 DNA follows: TGTGCTAGTGGTTCGGTAACCCGACTCAGGGCCGTGAACACCGGGGAGCTGTTTTTT.

The chain employs TRBV30 and TRBJ1-1; D call uncertain. Trimming shortened V by 4 bases and J by 5 bases, and 17 bases separated the two germline ends. CDR1 and CDR2 (germline): GTSNPN, SVGIG (reference sequence). This CDR3 region has 14 residues. The CDR3 sequence: CAWIAGSPLTEAFF. The CDR3 DNA sequence: TGTGCCTGGATCGCGGGCTCCCCGCTTACTGAAGCTTTCTTT.

The chain joins TRBV10-1 to TRBJ2-7; 15 positions match TRBD2. The trim removed 7 bases at V and 7 bases at J, leaving 2 bases unmatched. The germline CDR1 and CDR2 sequences are WNHNN and SYGVQD (reference sequence). CDR3 length equals 13 residues. The CDR3 sequence: CASTGTSGGEQYF. The DNA of the CDR3 is TGCGCCAGCACCGGGACTAGCGGGGGGGAGCAGTACTTC.

The chain carries TRBV11-2 and TRBJ2-5, with TRBD1 matching over 10 bases. The CDR3 loop spans 14 amino acids. V shed 3 bases, J shed 8 bases, and the junction held 6 bases outside the gene matches. Germline assignment: CDR1 SGHAT and CDR2 FQNNGV. The DNA of the CDR3 is TGTGCCAGCAGCTTGCAACGGACAGGGGGAACCCAGTACTTC. Protein sequence: CASSLQRTGGTQYF.

The chain uses TRBV11-2 and TRBJ2-1; a weak D match, TRBD1 (5 bases). Germline V gives CDR1 SGHAT, CDR2 FQNNGV. Deletions cut 6 bases from V and 9 bases from J, with 15 bases between. The CDR3 length is 13 residues. CDR3 protein: CASRHQGSGEQFF. The CDR3 region has the DNA TGTGCCAGCAGACACCAGGGTTCCGGTGAGCAGTTCTTC.

The V and J genes are TRBV6-1 and TRBJ2-5; 9 nucleotides match TRBD1. CDR1 is MNHNS, CDR2 SASEGT, per germline. The CDR3 has 14 residues. The V gene end was trimmed by 4 bases and the J gene end by 4 bases; junction bases not matched to a gene: 4. The CDR3 DNA is TGTGCCAGCAGTGTGGGACAGGGCAGAGAGACCCAGTACTTC. Translating gives CASSVGQGRETQYF.

The chain uses TRBV14 and TRBJ2-5; 8 nucleotides match TRBD1. V shed 1 base and J 2 bases; nucleotides not matched to a gene: 3. CDR1 SGHDN and CDR2 FVKESK come from the germline V gene. The CDR3 has 15 residues. The CDR3 DNA is TGTGCCAGCAGCCAAGCCACAGGGGGGCAAGAGACCCAGTACTTC. Translating it yields CASSQATGGQETQYF.

This chain links TRBV5-1 with TRBJ2-5, with D possibly TRBD1 on 5 matching bases. The CDR3 extends over 12 amino acids. Germline V lookup: CDR1 SGHRS, CDR2 YFSETQ. V shed 1 base and J shed 5 bases, with 6 bases lying between them. The CDR3 protein is CASSLYRETQYF. Written as DNA, the CDR3 is TGCGCCAGCAGCTTGTACAGGGAGACCCAGTACTTC.

The chain uses TRBV7-3 and TRBJ1-1, with unresolved D. Germline V gene sequence: CDR1 SGHTA, CDR2 FQGTGA. The CDR3 consists of 18 residues. Trimming left V 1 base short and J 3 bases short, with 21 bases between. The CDR3 region is CASSLRGQMGGQDTEAFF. Here the CDR3 DNA reads TGTGCCAGCAGCTTAAGGGGTCAAATGGGAGGCCAGGACACTGAAGCTTTCTTT.

The chain couples TRBV6-5 to TRBJ2-1; 8 positions agree with TRBD1. After removal of 6 bases from V and 8 bases from J, the junction contained 6 bases not matched to a gene. This CDR3 region has 13 residues. In germline, CDR1 is MNHEY, CDR2 SVGAGI. In DNA, the CDR3 is TGTGCCAGCAGCATGACAGGGGCGGATGAGCAGTTCTTC. Translation gives CASSMTGADEQFF.

This chain connects TRBV13 to TRBJ1-2; D gene uncertain. There are 11 residues in the CDR3. From germline, CDR1 is PRHDT and CDR2 FYEKMQ (reference sequence). V lost 3 bases, J lost 8 bases, and 7 bases lay in between. The DNA of the CDR3 is TGTGCCAGCAGCTTCTCCTCCGGCTACACCTTC. Encoded protein: CASSFSSGYTF.